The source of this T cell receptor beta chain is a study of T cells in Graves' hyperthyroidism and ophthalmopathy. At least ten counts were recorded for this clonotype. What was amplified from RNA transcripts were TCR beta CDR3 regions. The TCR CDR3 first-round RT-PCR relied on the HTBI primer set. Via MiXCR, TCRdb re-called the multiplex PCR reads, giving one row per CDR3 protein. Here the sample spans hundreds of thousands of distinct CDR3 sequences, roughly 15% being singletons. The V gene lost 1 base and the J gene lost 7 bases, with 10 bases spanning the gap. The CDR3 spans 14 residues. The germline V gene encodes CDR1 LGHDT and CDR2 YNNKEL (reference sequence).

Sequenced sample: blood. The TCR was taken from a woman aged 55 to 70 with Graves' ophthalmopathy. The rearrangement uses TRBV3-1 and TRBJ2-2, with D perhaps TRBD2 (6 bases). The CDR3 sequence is CASSQVGGSGELFF. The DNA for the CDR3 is TGTGCCAGCAGCCAAGTCGGAGGGAGCGGGGAGCTGTTTTTT. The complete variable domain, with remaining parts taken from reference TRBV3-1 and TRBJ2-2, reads DTAVSQTPKYLVTQMGNDKSIKCEQNLGHDTMYWYKQDSKKFLKIMFSYNNKELIINETVPNRFSPKSPDKAHLNLHINSLELGDSAVYFCASSQVGGSGELFFGEGSRLTVL.